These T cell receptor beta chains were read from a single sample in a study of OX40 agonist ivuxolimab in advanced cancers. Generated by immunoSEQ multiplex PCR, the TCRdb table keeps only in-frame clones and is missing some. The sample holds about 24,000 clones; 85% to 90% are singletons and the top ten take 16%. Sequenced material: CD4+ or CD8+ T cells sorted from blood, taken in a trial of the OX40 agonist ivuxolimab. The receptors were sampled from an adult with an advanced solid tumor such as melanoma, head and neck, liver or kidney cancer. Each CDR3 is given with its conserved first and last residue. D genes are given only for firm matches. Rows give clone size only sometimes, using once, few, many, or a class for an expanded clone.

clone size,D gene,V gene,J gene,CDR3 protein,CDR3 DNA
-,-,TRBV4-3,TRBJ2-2,CASSQDVRRPANTGELFF,TGCGCCAGCAGCCAAGATGTCAGAAGACCCGCGAACACCGGGGAGCTGTTTTTT
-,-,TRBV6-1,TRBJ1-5,CASRQGSGNQPQHF,TGTGCCAGCAGACAGGGATCTGGCAATCAGCCCCAGCATTTT
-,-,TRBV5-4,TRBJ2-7,CASSTSEGTSPWYEQYF,TGTGCCAGCAGCACCTCCGAGGGTACATCCCCATGGTACGAGCAGTACTTC
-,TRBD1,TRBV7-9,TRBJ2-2,CASSLGQGAGGELFF,TGTGCCAGCAGCTTAGGACAGGGGGCCGGCGGGGAGCTGTTTTTT
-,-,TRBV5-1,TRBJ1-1,CACIPPTEAFF,TGCGCCTGCATCCCCCCCACTGAAGCTTTCTTT
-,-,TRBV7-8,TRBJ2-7,CASSLRFERINEQYF,TGTGCCAGCAGCTTGCGGTTTGAACGGATAAACGAGCAGTACTTC
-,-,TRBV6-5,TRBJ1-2,CASSYSQGNYGYTF,TGTGCCAGCAGTTACTCGCAGGGAAACTATGGCTACACCTTC
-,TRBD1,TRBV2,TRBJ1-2,CASRGDRANYGYTF,TGTGCCAGCAGGGGAGACAGGGCCAACTATGGCTACACCTTC
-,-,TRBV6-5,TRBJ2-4,CASSLPGENIQYF,TGTGCCAGCAGCCTTCCCGGGGAAAACATTCAGTACTTC
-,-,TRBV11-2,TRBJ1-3,CASSLAGGQGNTIYF,TGTGCCAGCAGCTTAGCTGGGGGGCAAGGAAACACCATATATTTT
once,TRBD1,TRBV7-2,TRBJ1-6,CASSLLGGTAINNSPLHF,TGTGCCAGCAGCTTACTGGGAGGGACAGCCATAAATAATTCACCCCTCCACTTT
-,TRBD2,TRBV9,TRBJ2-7,CASSVGTSGYEQYF,TGTGCCAGCAGCGTAGGGACTAGCGGCTACGAGCAGTACTTC
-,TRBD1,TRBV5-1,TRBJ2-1,CASSLLTGFDNEQFF,TGCGCCAGCAGCTTATTGACAGGGTTTGACAATGAGCAGTTCTTC
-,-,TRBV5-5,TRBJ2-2,CASSFGPNTGELFF,TGTGCCAGCAGCTTCGGGCCGAACACCGGGGAGCTGTTTTTT
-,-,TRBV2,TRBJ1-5,CASSELGRGWPQHF,TGTGCCAGCAGTGAATTGGGCCGCGGATGGCCCCAGCATTTT
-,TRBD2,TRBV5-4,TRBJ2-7,CASSPGGRGPSGVYF,TGTGCCAGCAGCCCTGGGGGTCGGGGCCCTAGCGGAGTGTACTTC
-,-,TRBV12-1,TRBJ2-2,CASSSHRGRRDGELFF,TGTGCCAGCAGCTCACACAGGGGAAGGCGGGACGGGGAGCTGTTTTTT
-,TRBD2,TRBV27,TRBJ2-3,CASRLGTSGVRDTQYF,TGTGCCAGCAGGCTAGGGACTAGCGGGGTGCGGGATACGCAGTATTTT
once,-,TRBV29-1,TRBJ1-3,CSARDSGNTIYF,TGCAGCGCCCGGGACTCTGGAAACACCATATATTTT
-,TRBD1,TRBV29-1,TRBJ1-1,CSAGQGVGTEAFF,TGCAGCGCTGGACAGGGGGTTGGCACTGAAGCTTTCTTT
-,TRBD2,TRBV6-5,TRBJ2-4,CASTVSGSYIQYF,TGTGCCAGCACGGTCAGCGGGAGTTACATTCAGTACTTC
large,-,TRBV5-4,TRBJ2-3,CASSFNPARTDTQYF,TGTGCCAGCAGCTTCAATCCCGCACGAACAGATACGCAGTATTTT
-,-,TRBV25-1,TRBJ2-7,CASRDSGSYEQYF,TGTGCCAGCAGGGACAGCGGGTCCTACGAGCAGTACTTC
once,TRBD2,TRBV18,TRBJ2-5,CASSPPTTSGREETQYF,TGTGCCAGCTCACCACCGACGACTAGCGGGAGGGAAGAGACCCAGTACTTC
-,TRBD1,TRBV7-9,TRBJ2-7,CASSSRGNRGSYEQYF,TGTGCCAGCAGCTCCCGAGGAAACAGGGGCTCCTACGAGCAGTACTTC
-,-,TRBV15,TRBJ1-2,CATSRGGVRDRGGYTF,TGTGCCACCAGCAGAGGTGGGGTTCGGGATAGGGGTGGCTACACCTTC
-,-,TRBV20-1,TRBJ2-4,CSARVLYNEIF,TGCAGTGCTAGAGTGTTGTACAATGAAATCTTC
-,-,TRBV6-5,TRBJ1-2,CASRPPTGPYGYTF,TGTGCCAGCAGACCACCGACGGGTCCTTATGGCTACACCTTC
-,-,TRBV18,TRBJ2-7,CASSPQTGLSYEQYF,TGTGCCAGCTCACCACAAACAGGACTCTCCTACGAGCAGTACTTC
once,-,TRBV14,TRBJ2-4,CASSQLSGVKNIQYF,TGTGCCAGCAGCCAATTATCAGGGGTCAAAAACATTCAGTACTTC
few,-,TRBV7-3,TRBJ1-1,CASSLTFNDGEAFF,TGTGCCAGCAGCTTAACGTTTAATGACGGTGAAGCTTTCTTT
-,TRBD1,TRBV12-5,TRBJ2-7,CASGNRGLCYEQYF,TGTGCTAGTGGTAACAGGGGGCTGTGCTACGAGCAGTACTTC
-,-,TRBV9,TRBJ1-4,CASSPPGTFEKLFF,TGTGCCAGCAGTCCTCCTGGGACATTTGAAAAACTGTTTTTT
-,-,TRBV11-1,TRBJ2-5,CASSFEETQYF,TGTGCCAGCAGTTTCGAAGAGACCCAGTACTTC
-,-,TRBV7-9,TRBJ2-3,CASSPPLRFSDPTDTQYF,TGTGCCAGCAGCCCTCCCTTGCGATTCTCTGACCCTACAGATACGCAGTATTTT
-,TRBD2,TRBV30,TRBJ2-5,CAWSALAGGRETQYF,TGTGCCTGGAGTGCGCTAGCGGGAGGGCGAGAGACCCAGTACTTC
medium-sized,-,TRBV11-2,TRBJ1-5,CASSLEGDNQPQHF,TGTGCCAGCAGCTTGGAAGGAGACAATCAGCCCCAGCATTTT
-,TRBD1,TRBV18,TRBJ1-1,CASSQTRQGKNTEAFF,TGTGCCAGCTCACAGACACGACAGGGGAAGAACACTGAAGCTTTCTTT
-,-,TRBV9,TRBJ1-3,CASSVADTGNTIYF,TGTGCCAGCAGCGTAGCTGATACTGGAAACACCATATATTTT
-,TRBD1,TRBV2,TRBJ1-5,CASMGQNNQPQHF,TGTGCCAGCATGGGACAGAACAATCAGCCCCAGCATTTT
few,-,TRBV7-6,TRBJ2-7,CASSLGVIGVYEQYF,TGTGCCAGCAGCTTAGGAGTTATCGGTGTCTACGAGCAGTACTTC
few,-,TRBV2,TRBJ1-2,CASSPSGGYTF,TGTGCCAGCAGTCCGTCTGGTGGCTACACCTTC
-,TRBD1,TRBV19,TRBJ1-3,CASSIGDRFPSGNTIYF,TGTGCCAGTAGTATAGGGGACAGGTTCCCATCTGGAAACACCATATATTTT
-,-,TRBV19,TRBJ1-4,CASTASWGPNEKLFF,TGTGCCAGTACGGCGTCGTGGGGGCCCAATGAAAAACTGTTTTTT